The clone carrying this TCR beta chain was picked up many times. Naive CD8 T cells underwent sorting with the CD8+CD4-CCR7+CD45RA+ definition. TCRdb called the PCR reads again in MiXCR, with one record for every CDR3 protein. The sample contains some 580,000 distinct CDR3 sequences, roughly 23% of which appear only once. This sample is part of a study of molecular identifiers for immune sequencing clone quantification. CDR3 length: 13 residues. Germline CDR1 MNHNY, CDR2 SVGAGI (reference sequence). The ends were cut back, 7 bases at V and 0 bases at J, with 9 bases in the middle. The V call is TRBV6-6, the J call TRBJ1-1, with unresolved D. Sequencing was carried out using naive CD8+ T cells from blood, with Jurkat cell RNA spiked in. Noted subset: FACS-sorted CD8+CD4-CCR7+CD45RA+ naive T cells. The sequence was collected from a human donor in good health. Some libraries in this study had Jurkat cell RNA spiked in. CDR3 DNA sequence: TGTGCCAGCACCCCCTACCTGAACACTGAAGCTTTCTTT. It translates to CASTPYLNTEAFF.